The rows below give T cell receptor beta chains drawn from one sample of a study of blood T cell repertoires in COVID-19. Sequencing was performed with immunoSEQ multiplex PCR; in TCRdb, only in-frame clones are kept and a portion is missing. The table includes almost 200,000 clones, less than 90% detected once. The sample was peripheral blood. Receptor source: a woman in her sixties or seventies with acute or convalescent COVID-19. CDR3s include the opening cysteine and the closing phenylalanine or tryptophan. A D gene is named only where the DNA matches it firmly. Some rows have no size entry. The others give once, few or many, or a class for an expanded clone.

TRBV25-1,TRBD1,TRBJ2-1,-,TGTGCCAGCAGAGGGGACAGGGGCGGGAATGAGCAGTTCTTC,CASRGDRGGNEQFF
TRBV2,-,TRBJ2-7,-,TGTGCCAGCAGGGCGAGGAGGGACTCCTACGAGCAGTACTTC,CASRARRDSYEQYF
TRBV6-6,-,TRBJ1-1,-,TGTGCCACCGCGGAGACAGATAACACTGAAGCTTTCTTT,CATAETDNTEAFF
TRBV15,-,TRBJ2-2,-,TGTGCCACCAGCAGTAGGACAGCCCTAAGCGCCGGGGAGCTGTTTTTT,CATSSRTALSAGELFF
TRBV7-8,-,TRBJ2-1,-,TGTGCCAGCAGCCGGGGCGGGTACGATGAGCAGTTCTTC,CASSRGGYDEQFF
TRBV7-2,TRBD2,TRBJ2-1,-,TGTGCCAGCAGCCTGACTGGTTTAGCGGGAGCTATGAATGAGCAGTTCTTC,CASSLTGLAGAMNEQFF
TRBV12-3/TRBV12-4,TRBD1,TRBJ1-1,-,TGTGCCAGCGCCCGGGACAGTTTGAAAGCTTTCTTT,CASARDSLKAFF
TRBV5-4,-,TRBJ1-1,-,TGTGCCAGCAGAGGCCGGGAGCGGGCGGGCACTGAAGCTTTCTTT,CASRGRERAGTEAFF
TRBV12-3/TRBV12-4,-,TRBJ2-3,-,TGTGCCAGCAGTTTAGGACTGGATACGCAGTATTTT,CASSLGLDTQYF
TRBV11-2,TRBD1,TRBJ2-5,-,TGTGCCAGCAGCTTAGAACCAGGGGGGACCCAGTACTTC,CASSLEPGGTQYF
TRBV2,TRBD1,TRBJ2-5,few,TGTGCCAGCAGAATGAAGACAGGGACGCCGCGAGAGACCCAGTACTTC,CASRMKTGTPRETQYF
TRBV19,TRBD1,TRBJ1-1,-,TGTGCCAGTACGACAGGGGGCGGCACTGAAGCTTTCTTT,CASTTGGGTEAFF
TRBV2,TRBD1,TRBJ1-1,-,TGTGCCAGCAGCGACGACAGGGGCACTGAAGCTTTCTTT,CASSDDRGTEAFF
TRBV19,TRBD1,TRBJ2-7,-,TGTGCCAGTAGTAGAAGACAGGGGGCGACGAACGAGCAGTACTTC,CASSRRQGATNEQYF
TRBV12-3/TRBV12-4,-,TRBJ1-2,once,TGTGCCAGCAGACCCCCAGGGTCCTATGGCTACACCTTC,CASRPPGSYGYTF
TRBV28,TRBD2,TRBJ2-2,-,TGTGCCAGCAGTTTGGGGGGGTCCACCGGGGAGCTGTTTTTT,CASSLGGSTGELFF
TRBV5-8,TRBD1,TRBJ1-6,-,TGTGCCAGCAGCTCCCGGACAGGGTATTCACCCCTCCACTTT,CASSSRTGYSPLHF
TRBV4-2,TRBD2,TRBJ2-1,-,TGTGCCAGCAGCCAGGGACTAGCGGGTATTTCCTACAATGAGCAGTTCTTC,CASSQGLAGISYNEQFF
TRBV7-9,-,TRBJ2-3,-,TGTGCCAGCAGCCCTCCGAACGCCTACACAGATACGCAGTATTTT,CASSPPNAYTDTQYF
TRBV7-9,-,TRBJ2-7,once,TGTGCCAGCAGCAGCCTCGGGGAGAGGGAACAGTACTTC,CASSSLGEREQYF
TRBV19,TRBD2,TRBJ2-1,few,TGTGCCAGTAGTACCACCAGGATGGGGGGGGGTTGGAATGAGCAGTTCTTC,CASSTTRMGGGWNEQFF
TRBV5-1,TRBD2,TRBJ2-5,-,TGCGCCAGCAGCTCTGGAGGCGGGGGGAGGGAGACCCAGTACTTC,CASSSGGGGRETQYF
TRBV6-6,TRBD2,TRBJ2-5,once,TGTGCCAGCAGGACAAGCGGGAGTGAGACCCAGTACTTC,CASRTSGSETQYF
TRBV11-2,-,TRBJ2-5,once,TGTGCCAGCAGCTCACCGGCAGGGCCACAGACCCAGTACTTC,CASSSPAGPQTQYF
TRBV2,TRBD1,TRBJ1-1,-,TGTGCCAGCCCTCCCCCGGGACAGGGGGCGCAAGCTTTCTTT,CASPPPGQGAQAFF
TRBV4-1,-,TRBJ1-4,-,TGCGCCAGCAGCCTCGGCCCGTCCAGGGTAAACGAAAAACTGTTTTTT,CASSLGPSRVNEKLFF